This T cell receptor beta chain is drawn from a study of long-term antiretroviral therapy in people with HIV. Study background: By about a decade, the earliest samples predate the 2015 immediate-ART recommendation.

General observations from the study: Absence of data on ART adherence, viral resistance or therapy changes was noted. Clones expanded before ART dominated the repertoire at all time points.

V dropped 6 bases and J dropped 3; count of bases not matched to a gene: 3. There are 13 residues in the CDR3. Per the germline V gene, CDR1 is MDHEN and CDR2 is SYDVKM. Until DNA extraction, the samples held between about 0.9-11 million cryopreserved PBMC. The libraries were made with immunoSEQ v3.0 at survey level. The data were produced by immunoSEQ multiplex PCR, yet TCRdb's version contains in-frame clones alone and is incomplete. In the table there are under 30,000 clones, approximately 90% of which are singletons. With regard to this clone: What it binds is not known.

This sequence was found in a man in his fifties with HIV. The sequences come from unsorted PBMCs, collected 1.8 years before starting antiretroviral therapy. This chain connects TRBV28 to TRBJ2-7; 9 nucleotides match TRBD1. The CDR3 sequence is CASRPGQGYEQYF. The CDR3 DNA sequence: TGTGCCAGCAGACCGGGACAGGGCTACGAGCAGTACTTC.